A selection of T cell receptor beta chains follows, all from one sample in a study of T cells in Graves' hyperthyroidism and ophthalmopathy. TCRdb reprocessed the multiplex PCR reads via MiXCR and lists one record per CDR3 protein. This sample has approximately 640,000 distinct CDR3 sequences, with around 16% found just once. The sample comprised blood. These receptor sequences come from a man aged 50-60 years with Graves' hyperthyroidism. CDR3s include the opening cysteine and the closing phenylalanine or tryptophan. A D gene is named only where the DNA matches it firmly. Only some rows state a clone size, as once, few, many or a class for expanded clones.

J: TRBJ2-7; size: many; V: TRBV12-3/TRBV12-4; D: -; CDR3: CACSGTAYEQYF; DNA: TGTGCCTGCTCGGGGACGGCCTACGAGCAGTACTTC
J: TRBJ1-5; size: many; V: TRBV27; D: -; CDR3: CASSWGANDNQPQHF; DNA: TGTGCCAGCAGTTGGGGGGCGAACGACAATCAGCCCCAGCATTTT
J: TRBJ2-2; size: few; V: TRBV7-2; D: -; CDR3: CASSLLGQSTGELFF; DNA: TGTGCCAGCAGCTTACTAGGGCAGTCCACCGGGGAGCTGTTTTTT
J: TRBJ2-3; size: many; V: TRBV3-1; D: -; CDR3: CASSKEGTQYF; DNA: TGTGCCAGCAGTAAAGAGGGCACGCAGTATTTT
J: TRBJ2-2; size: many; V: TRBV30; D: -; CDR3: CASVLRENTGELFF; DNA: TGTGCCTCTGTGTTGCGGGAGAACACCGGGGAGCTGTTTTTT
J: TRBJ2-7; size: -; V: TRBV19; D: -; CDR3: CASSSLGPEQYF; DNA: TGTGCCAGTAGCTCTCTAGGACCCGAGCAGTACTTC
J: TRBJ2-7; size: many; V: TRBV11-1; D: -; CDR3: CASSLVQAGFEQYF; DNA: TGTGCCAGCAGCTTAGTACAGGCAGGCTTCGAGCAGTACTTC
J: TRBJ1-2; size: many; V: TRBV25-1; D: -; CDR3: CASSESVRQIFYGYTF; DNA: TGTGCCAGCAGTGAATCCGTTAGACAGATTTTCTATGGCTACACCTTC
J: TRBJ2-1; size: few; V: TRBV13; D: TRBD2; CDR3: CASSSIGLAGGYEQFF; DNA: TGTGCCAGCAGCTCCATAGGACTAGCGGGAGGCTATGAGCAGTTCTTC
J: TRBJ1-5; size: many; V: TRBV6-1; D: -; CDR3: CASSAWTADQPQHF; DNA: TGTGCCAGCAGTGCTTGGACAGCAGATCAGCCCCAGCATTTT
J: TRBJ2-7; size: -; V: TRBV12-3/TRBV12-4; D: TRBD1; CDR3: CASLQGSSYEQYF; DNA: TGTGCCAGCTTACAGGGGAGCTCCTACGAGCAGTACTTC
J: TRBJ1-4; size: few; V: TRBV10-3; D: TRBD1; CDR3: CAISRTGEGVSEKLFF; DNA: TGTGCCATCAGTCGGACAGGGGAAGGAGTCAGTGAAAAACTGTTTTTT